What follows are 23 T cell receptor beta chains derived from one specimen sequenced in a study of T cells in Graves' hyperthyroidism and ophthalmopathy. RNA transcripts served as the template for amplifying TCR beta CDR3 regions. TCR CDR3 underwent first-round RT-PCR with the HTBI primer set. TCRdb analysed the multiplex PCR reads with MiXCR anew, one entry per CDR3 protein. Here the sample spans over 700,000 distinct CDR3 sequences, under 20% being singletons. The sample taken for sequencing was blood. The receptors were sampled from a woman in her 50s with Graves' hyperthyroidism that later progressed to Graves' ophthalmopathy.

The V call is TRBV6-1, the J call TRBJ2-2; D is perhaps TRBD1 (6 bases). The CDR3 length is 13 residues. CDR1 and CDR2 (germline): MNHNS, SASEGT. Trimming stripped 8 bases from V and 3 bases from J, with 10 bases between. CDR3 loop: CASVTGYTGELFF. The CDR3 DNA follows: TGTGCCAGCGTGACAGGTTACACCGGGGAGCTGTTTTTT.

The chain recombines TRBV30 with TRBJ2-6; no definite D call. Germline CDR1 reads GTSNPN; CDR2 reads SVGIG (reference sequence). The CDR3 is made up of 14 amino acids. V was shortened by 6 bases and J by 0 bases, with 9 bases between the two germline ends. CDR3: CACKQISGANVLTF. Here the CDR3 DNA reads TGTGCCTGTAAACAGATCTCTGGGGCCAACGTCCTGACTTTC.

This clonotype was observed a few times. The gene calls are TRBV6-2 or TRBV6-3 and TRBJ2-7; 8 positions agree with TRBD1. With 5 bases clipped from V and 2 bases from J, the junction kept 8 bases outside the gene matches. Germline assignment: CDR1 MNHEY and CDR2 SVGEGT. This CDR3 has 15 amino acids. CDR3 in DNA: TGTGCCAGCAGTGTACCGGGACAGGTACCCTACGAGCAGTACTTC. Its translation is CASSVPGQVPYEQYF.

This clonotype was seen repeatedly, ten times or more. V gene TRBV6-4 combines with J gene TRBJ1-1, with D unclear. CDR1 MRHNA and CDR2 SNTAGT come from the germline V gene. The CDR3 sequence is 20 residues long. V was pared by 3 bases and J by 1 base, with 27 bases between. Written as DNA, the CDR3 is TGTGCCAGCAGTGATTTTTTCTTGCCGCGGACCCTTCACGAGAACACTGAAGCTTTCTTT. Translation gives CASSDFFLPRTLHENTEAFF.

This clonotype was counted between two and nine times. A much larger clonotype is one base distant, so this may be a read error. The rearrangement joins TRBV5-1 to TRBJ2-2; no reliable D call. The CDR3 spans 12 residues. Germline V lookup: CDR1 SGHRS, CDR2 YFSETQ. V was pared by 0 bases and J by 9 bases, with 6 bases between. CDR3 residues: CASSLGPRELFF. CDR3 sequence (DNA): TGCGCCAGCAGCTTGGGGCCCCGGGAGCTGTTTTTT.

This clonotype has a count of ten or more. This rearrangement joins TRBV11-3 to TRBJ2-3; D not resolved. Germline loops: CDR1 SGHNT, CDR2 YENEEA. The CDR3 consists of 12 residues. V lost 3 bases to trimming and J lost 8 bases, with 9 bases between them. This chain's CDR3 is CASSFPSGTQYF. In DNA form, the CDR3 reads TGTGCCAGCAGCTTCCCGTCTGGTACGCAGTATTTT.

This clonotype was recorded a few times. This may stem from a read error, because a much larger clone lies one nucleotide away. The rearrangement joins TRBV5-4 to TRBJ2-5; D gene unclear. Germline values: CDR1 SGHNT, CDR2 YYREEE (reference sequence). This CDR3 comprises 14 residues. The CDR3 DNA follows: TGTGCCGGCAGCTTGGGCGCGTACCAAGAGACCCAGTACTTC. Its protein product is CAGSLGAYQETQYF.

There are a few counts of this clonotype. The chain employs TRBV7-8 and TRBJ1-2; 7 bases match TRBD1. Germline CDR1 SGHVS, CDR2 FQNEAQ. CDR3 length: 16 amino acids. Losses at the gene ends were 5 bases for V and 0 bases for J; bases not matched to a gene: 9. The CDR3 loop reads CASSPHRDSPNYGYTF. For the CDR3, the DNA is TGTGCCAGCAGCCCCCACCGGGACAGTCCTAACTATGGCTACACCTTC.

The chain joins TRBV7-8 to TRBJ1-3; D is perhaps TRBD1 (5 bases). From germline, CDR1 is SGHVS and CDR2 FQNEAQ. V was cut by 5 bases and J by 4 bases, with 15 bases left in between. CDR3 length: 15 amino acids. CDR3 amino acids: CASSITTGSGNTIYF. CDR3 DNA: TGTGCCAGCAGCATAACTACAGGATCCGGAAACACCATATATTTT. The full variable domain, its missing parts supplied by reference TRBV7-8 and TRBJ1-3, is GAGVSQSPRYKVAKRGQDVALRCDPISGHVSLFWYQQALGQGPEFLTYFQNEAQLDKSGLPSDRFFAERPEGSVSTLKIQRTQQEDSAVYLCASSITTGSGNTIYFGEGSWLTVV.

This chain joins TRBV6-1 and TRBJ1-4; D may be TRBD1 (5 bases). Germline values: CDR1 MNHNS, CDR2 SASEGT. The CDR3 has 16 residues. V was pared by 5 bases and J by 5 bases, with 18 bases between. The chain's CDR3 is CASSPGTGITNEKLFF. The DNA of the CDR3 is TGTGCCAGCAGTCCGGGAACAGGAATTACAAATGAAAAACTGTTTTTT.

This clonotype was observed at least ten times. The gene calls are TRBV4-1 and TRBJ1-5; D possibly corresponds to TRBD1 (5 bases). The CDR3 extends over 14 amino acids. Trimming left V 6 bases short and J 3 bases short, with 12 bases between. Germline-derived CDR1 and CDR2 are MGHRA and YSYEKL. The CDR3 DNA reads TGCGCCAGCAGGGGGGTAGGGTTCAATCAGCCCCAGCATTTT. Its translation is CASRGVGFNQPQHF.

A few counts support this clonotype. In nucleotides, the CDR3 is TGTGCCACCAGCAGAGATAACGGGAGGGCCAGGGAGCAGTTCTTC. Encoded protein: CATSRDNGRAREQFF. V is TRBV15 and J is TRBJ2-1, with TRBD2 matching 8 bases. Germline-derived CDR1 and CDR2 are LNHNV and YYDKDF (reference sequence). V shed 0 bases and J 10 bases; nucleotides not matched to a gene: 8. This CDR3 is built from 15 residues.

This clonotype has at least ten counts. The chain has TRBV7-3 and TRBJ2-2, with D possibly TRBD2 on 6 matching bases. V was trimmed by 5 bases and J by 2 bases, leaving 15 bases between them. The germline gives CDR1 SGHTA, CDR2 FQGTGA. The CDR3 covers 16 residues. The CDR3 region is CASSPRGGDNTGELFF. The CDR3 region has the DNA TGTGCCAGCAGCCCGAGGGGCGGGGACAACACCGGGGAGCTGTTTTTT.

The sample holds a few counts of this clonotype. This sequence joins TRBV7-8 and TRBJ1-5; maybe TRBD1 (5 bases). CDR3 size: 15 residues. Trimming stripped 4 bases from V and 6 bases from J, with 16 bases between. Germline assignment: CDR1 SGHVS and CDR2 FQNEAQ. The CDR3, as DNA: TGTGCCAGCAGCTCAGAGACAGCCGGGACTCAGCCCCAGCATTTT. Translating it yields CASSSETAGTQPQHF.

This clonotype was observed at least ten times. The chain couples TRBV6-1 to TRBJ1-1, with D maybe TRBD1 (6 bases). Trimming stripped 6 bases from V and 4 bases from J, with 15 bases between. The CDR3 length is 14 residues. Germline V lookup: CDR1 MNHNS, CDR2 SASEGT. CDR3 in DNA: TGTGCCAGCAGAAACAACAACAGGGCCACTGAAGCTTTCTTT. Protein sequence: CASRNNNRATEAFF.

At least ten counts were recorded for this clonotype. The chain couples TRBV7-3 to TRBJ2-7, with a possible D match to TRBD2 (5 bases). Germline-derived CDR1 and CDR2 are SGHTA and FQGTGA. The length of the CDR3 is 17 residues. With 4 bases removed from V and 0 bases from J, the gap between germline ends came to 19 bases. The CDR3: CASSCSHHGLHSYEQYF. The CDR3 coding sequence is TGTGCCAGCAGCTGTTCCCACCACGGACTTCACTCCTACGAGCAGTACTTC.

The sample holds many counts of this clonotype. The chain links TRBV12-3 or TRBV12-4 to TRBJ1-1; no firm D call. The V end was cut by 7 bases, the J end by 4 bases, with 10 bases between. There are 12 residues in the CDR3. CDR3 sequence reads: CASNFETTEAFF. DNA of the CDR3: TGTGCCAGCAATTTCGAAACCACTGAAGCTTTCTTT.

This clonotype came up many times. The J gene is TRBJ1-6, the V gene TRBV7-3; 7 bases map to TRBD1. Losses at the gene ends were 5 bases for V and 6 bases for J; bases not matched to a gene: 4. Germline V gene sequence: CDR1 SGHTA, CDR2 FQGTGA. The CDR3 consists of 14 residues. The CDR3 nucleotides are TGTGCCAGCAGCGCGGGACAGTCTAATTCACCCCTCCACTTT. Translated, it gives CASSAGQSNSPLHF.

Concerning this clonotype itself: This may arise from a read error, as a much more abundant clone is one base away. The chain couples TRBV20-1 to TRBJ2-5; maybe TRBD2 (6 bases). V was trimmed by 3 bases and J by 3 bases, leaving 17 bases between them. The CDR3 sequence is 15 residues long. CDR1 DFQATT and CDR2 SNEGSKA come from the germline V gene (reference sequence). CDR3 protein: CSASDGGEVEETQYF. In DNA form, the CDR3 reads TGCAGTGCTAGTGATGGCGGGGAGGTAGAAGAGACCCAGTACTTC.

This clonotype was counted ten times or more. The chain employs TRBV30 and TRBJ2-5, with 15 bases identical to TRBD2. J gave up 1 base and V 3 bases, and 6 bases lay outside the gene matches. This CDR3 contains 17 residues. Germline V lookup: CDR1 GTSNPN, CDR2 SVGIG (reference sequence). The CDR3 region is CAWSAGLAGGLQETQYF. In DNA form, the CDR3 reads TGTGCCTGGAGCGCGGGACTAGCGGGGGGTCTCCAAGAGACCCAGTACTTC.

The genes are TRBV18 and TRBJ2-7; D perhaps matches TRBD2 (6 bases). From germline, CDR1 is KGHSH and CDR2 LQKENI. V was pared by 2 bases and J by 3 bases, with 8 bases between. This CDR3 region has 13 residues. The CDR3 bases are TGTGCCAGCTCACCAGCGGGGATCTACGAGCAGTACTTC. Its translation is CASSPAGIYEQYF.

This clonotype was recorded at least ten times. A junction boundary mismatches the germline segment, possibly from a read error. This chain connects TRBV5-1 to TRBJ2-5; a weak D match, TRBD2 (5 bases). Germline V gene data show CDR1 as SGHRS and CDR2 as YFSETQ. This CDR3 comprises 13 residues. The CDR3 bases are TGTGCTAGCAGCTTACTGGGCCAAGAGACCCAGTACTTC. Residues: CASSLLGQETQYF. The full variable domain, with the rest looked up from reference TRBV5-1 and TRBJ2-5, is KAGVTQTPRYLIKTRGQQVTLSCSPISGHRSVSWYQQTPGQGLQFLFEYFSETQRNKGNFPGRFSGRQFSNSRSEMNVSTLELGDSALYLCASSLLGQETQYFGPGTRLLVL.

The V and J genes are TRBV24-1 and TRBJ1-1, with D hard to call. With 3 bases removed from V and 3 bases from J, the gap between germline ends came to 7 bases. Germline CDR1 KGHDR, CDR2 SFDVKD. CDR3 length equals 13 residues. The CDR3: CATSDSWDTEAFF. Written as DNA, the CDR3 is TGTGCCACCAGTGATAGCTGGGACACTGAAGCTTTCTTT.